The 17 T cell receptor beta chains below come from one sample, sequenced in a study of blood T cell repertoires in COVID-19 (dated by TCRdb to the early 2020s). The library was generated by the immunoSEQ multiplex PCR assay. Held by TCRdb, this immuneACCESS table contains in-frame sequences only and omits some clones. Under half of the omission traces to an unresolved V gene where checked; the cause of the rest is unknown. The sample includes 110,000 to 150,000 clones, with 85% to 90% observed a single time. The ten biggest clones cover more than 3.5% of the sample. The sample was peripheral blood. These receptors were obtained from a middle-aged woman with acute or convalescent COVID-19.

The rearrangement joins TRBV7-9 to TRBJ1-6; 7 nucleotides align to TRBD1. Losses at the gene ends were 3 bases for V and 8 bases for J; bases not matched to a gene: 10. CDR1 SEHNR and CDR2 FQNEAQ come from the germline V gene (reference sequence). CDR3 length: 16 residues. The CDR3 nucleotides are TGTGCCAGCAGCTTTCGGACAGGTAGAGGGGATTCACCCCTCCACTTT. It translates to CASSFRTGRGDSPLHF.

The genes are TRBV6-6 and TRBJ2-7, with TRBD2 identical over 9 bases. V was pared by 5 bases and J by 2 bases, with 22 bases of the junction left unmatched. The germline gives CDR1 MNHNY, CDR2 SVGAGI (reference sequence). The CDR3 is made up of 20 amino acids. The CDR3 DNA reads TGTGCCAGCAGTCTCACCTCTATTAGGGTAGCGGGAGATCATACCTACGAGCAGTACTTC. Amino acids: CASSLTSIRVAGDHTYEQYF.

J is TRBJ1-6 and V is TRBV25-1; no definite D call. The ends were cut back, 4 bases at V and 5 bases at J, with 3 bases in the middle. The CDR3 consists of 12 residues. CDR1 is MGHDK, CDR2 SYGVNS, per germline. CDR3 DNA sequence: TGTGCCAGCAGTGTTAATAATTCACCCCTCCACTTT. Protein: CASSVNNSPLHF.

This chain links TRBV9 with TRBJ1-3; D might be TRBD1 (6 bases). In germline, CDR1 is SGDLS, CDR2 YYNGEE. V lost 1 base and J lost 0, with 8 bases in between. The CDR3 has 15 amino acids. CDR3 sequence (DNA): TGTGCCAGCAGCGTAAGCAGGGGCTCTGGAAACACCATATATTTT. Translating gives CASSVSRGSGNTIYF.

This chain joins TRBV2 and TRBJ2-5; TRBD1 agrees at 12 bases. Germline assignment: CDR1 SNHLY and CDR2 FYNNEI. J gave up 5 bases and V 3 bases, and 13 bases lay outside the gene matches. The CDR3 contains 18 residues. CDR3 amino acids: CASSDITAGTGGGETQYF. CDR3 bases: TGTGCCAGCAGTGATATTACCGCCGGGACAGGGGGCGGGGAGACCCAGTACTTC.

V is TRBV4-3 and J is TRBJ1-5, with D hard to call. The CDR3 contains 13 residues. Between the trimmed V and J ends, which lost 1 base and 7 bases, there was a span of 8 bases. From germline, CDR1 is LGHNA and CDR2 YSLEER. The CDR3 DNA is TGCGCCAGCAGCCAAGGAGTGGGCCAGCCCCAGCATTTT. Amino acid sequence: CASSQGVGQPQHF.

The count of this clone is one. The chain joins TRBV5-8 to TRBJ2-2; D not certain. The CDR3 extends over 11 amino acids. Trimming shortened V by 6 bases and J by 6 bases, and 6 bases separated the two germline ends. The germline CDR1 and CDR2 sequences are SGHTS and YDEGEE. This chain's CDR3 is CASTPAGELFF. For the CDR3, the DNA is TGTGCCAGCACCCCGGCCGGGGAGCTGTTTTTT.

On this clone itself: Additional DNA sequences in this sample encode the identical CDR3. The genes are TRBV30 and TRBJ1-4; D gene unclear. Germline V gives CDR1 GTSNPN, CDR2 SVGIG (reference sequence). This CDR3 contains 11 residues. Trimming shortened V by 0 bases and J by 8 bases, and 4 bases separated the two germline ends. DNA of the CDR3: TGTGCCTGGAGTGTAGCAGAAAAACTGTTTTTT. Its translation: CAWSVAEKLFF. The full variable domain, rest sourced from reference TRBV30 and TRBJ1-4, is SQTIHQWPATLVQPVGSPLSLECTVEGTSNPNLYWYRQAAGRGLQLLFYSVGIGQISSEVPQNLSASRPQDRQFILSSKKLLLSDSGFYLCAWSVAEKLFFGSGTQLSVL.

CDR3 region: CAIRRKGLAGYNEQFF. The CDR3 DNA is TGTGCCATCAGACGTAAGGGACTAGCGGGGTATAATGAGCAGTTCTTC. The genes are TRBV10-3 and TRBJ2-1, with 13 nucleotides matching TRBD2. Germline CDR1 is ENHRY and CDR2 is SYGVKD. Trimming cost V 6 bases and J 7 bases; bases outside gene matches: 9. CDR3 length equals 16 residues.

The rearrangement links TRBV9 to TRBJ2-7, with 7 bases that match TRBD1. With V trimmed by 0 bases and J by 7 bases, 10 bases remained unmatched. Germline lookup yields CDR1 SGDLS and CDR2 YYNGEE. The CDR3 length is 15 residues. CDR3 nucleotides: TGTGCCAGCAGCGTAGGACGGGACAGACCTGAAGAGCAGTACTTC. Translated, it gives CASSVGRDRPEEQYF.

This clone was found a few times. This chain connects TRBV5-1 to TRBJ2-5, with TRBD1 matching 8 bases. CDR3 size: 15 residues. Germline V gene data show CDR1 as SGHRS and CDR2 as YFSETQ. V gave up 4 bases and J gave up 2 bases; unmatched junction bases: 7. CDR3 sequence reads: CASSTDRVGQETQYF. DNA of the CDR3: TGCGCCAGCAGCACGGACAGGGTCGGTCAAGAGACCCAGTACTTC. The full variable domain, completed using reference TRBV5-1 and TRBJ2-5, is KAGVTQTPRYLIKTRGQQVTLSCSPISGHRSVSWYQQTPGQGLQFLFEYFSETQRNKGNFPGRFSGRQFSNSRSEMNVSTLELGDSALYLCASSTDRVGQETQYFGPGTRLLVL.

J is TRBJ2-3 and V is TRBV7-2, with D tentatively TRBD2 (6 bases). V was pared by 3 bases and J by 6 bases, with 19 bases between. Germline CDR1 SGHTA, CDR2 FQGNSA. The CDR3 totals 16 residues. This CDR3 is CASSFWGELEGDTQYF. In DNA form, the CDR3 reads TGTGCCAGCAGCTTCTGGGGGGAACTGGAAGGGGATACGCAGTATTTT.

In this sample, this clone turned up a few times. The CDR3, as DNA: TGTGCCAGCAGTTCTCAGGGGAGAAAACTGTTTTTT. This translates into CASSSQGRKLFF. The rearrangement links TRBV6-5 to TRBJ1-4; D may be TRBD1 (6 bases). This CDR3 spans 12 amino acids. Trimming left V 4 bases short and J 10 bases short, with 10 bases between. Germline V gives CDR1 MNHEY, CDR2 SVGAGI.

The chain employs TRBV18 and TRBJ1-2, with TRBD1 identical over 8 bases. V gave up 5 bases and J gave up 3 bases; unmatched junction bases: 2. Germline V CDR1 and CDR2: KGHSH, LQKENI. The CDR3 extends over 13 amino acids. This CDR3 is CASSEGQDYGYTF. The CDR3 region has the DNA TGTGCCAGCTCAGAGGGACAGGACTATGGCTACACCTTC.

The chain combines TRBV3-1 (or the pseudogene TRBV3-2) with TRBJ1-1; possible D gene TRBD1, 5 bases. The V gene's germline CDR1 is LGHDT and CDR2 YNNKEL (reference sequence). This CDR3 has 15 residues. V was clipped by 7 bases and J by 3 bases, with 18 bases between them. The CDR3 coding sequence is TGTGCCAGCACCAATCAAGCCAGGGTGGACACTGAAGCTTTCTTT. Translation: CASTNQARVDTEAFF.

The chain has TRBV6-2 or TRBV6-3 and TRBJ1-1, with 9 bases aligning to TRBD1. CDR3 size: 13 residues. The germline gives CDR1 MNHEY, CDR2 SVGEGT. V lost 5 bases and J lost 5; bases outside the gene matches: 3. The CDR3: CASSLDRGTEAFF. CDR3 bases: TGTGCCAGCAGTCTCGACAGGGGGACTGAAGCTTTCTTT.

The genes are TRBV3-1 (or the pseudogene TRBV3-2) and TRBJ2-1; 9 bases line up with TRBD2. This CDR3 has 17 residues. Trimming removed 0 bases from V and 7 bases from J; junction bases left unmatched: 10. The V gene's germline CDR1 is LGHDT and CDR2 YNNKEL (reference sequence). In DNA, the CDR3 is TGTGCCAGCAGCCAAGAGGGTGAAGCGGGAGGACGGAATGAGCAGTTCTTC. Its protein is CASSQEGEAGGRNEQFF.